Below are 26 T cell receptor beta chains sequenced from a single sample in a study of blood T cell repertoires in COVID-19. Clones were sequenced by immunoSEQ multiplex PCR, and TCRdb holds only the in-frame ones, with some missing. The repertoire has under 200,000 clones, roughly 80% of them found once; the top ten carry roughly 14%. The specimen sequenced was peripheral blood. Receptors originate from a man between 18 and 29 years old with active or convalescent COVID-19.

The rearrangement uses TRBV6-5 and TRBJ2-7; possibly TRBD2 for D (5 bases). With 2 bases removed from V and 6 bases from J, the gap between germline ends came to 11 bases. Germline CDR1 reads MNHEY; CDR2 reads SVGAGI. CDR3 length: 13 amino acids. The CDR3 here is CASSYRLGSEQYF. For the CDR3, the DNA is TGTGCCAGCAGTTACCGGCTGGGGAGCGAGCAGTACTTC.

The genes are TRBV6-5 and TRBJ1-2; 9 bases match TRBD1. With 6 bases clipped from V and 5 bases from J, the junction kept 4 bases outside the gene matches. From germline, CDR1 is MNHEY and CDR2 SVGAGI. This CDR3 has 13 amino acids. The CDR3 bases are TGTGCCAGCAGACGGACAGGGGAGTATGGCTACACCTTC. Its translation is CASRRTGEYGYTF.

The V and J genes are TRBV3-1 (or the pseudogene TRBV3-2) and TRBJ2-7, with 8 bases that match TRBD1. After removal of 5 bases from V and 3 bases from J, the junction contained 12 bases not matched to a gene. Germline lookup yields CDR1 LGHDT and CDR2 YNNKEL (reference sequence). This CDR3 spans 16 amino acids. The CDR3 protein is CASSKTTGDFGYEQYF. CDR3 nucleotide sequence: TGTGCCAGCAGCAAGACGACAGGGGATTTTGGCTACGAGCAGTACTTC.

This clone occurred a few times. This sequence joins TRBV29-1 and TRBJ2-3, with D unclear. With 6 bases removed from V and 0 bases from J, the gap between germline ends came to 13 bases. CDR1 SQVTM and CDR2 ANQGSEA come from the germline V gene. The CDR3 covers 14 residues. The CDR3 sequence: CSVLERISTDTQYF. CDR3 nucleotides: TGCAGCGTCCTGGAGCGTATAAGCACAGATACGCAGTATTTT.

This clone has a single count. The chain recombines TRBV4-3 with TRBJ2-1, with D possibly TRBD2 on 6 matching bases. This CDR3 has 14 residues. Per germline, CDR1 LGHNA and CDR2 YSLEER. V was trimmed by 2 bases and J by 9 bases, leaving 14 bases between them. The DNA of the CDR3 is TGCGCCAGCAGCCAAACAACTAGCTATGGTGAGCAGTTCTTC. Translating it yields CASSQTTSYGEQFF.

This chain uses TRBV5-1 with TRBJ1-6, with 7 nucleotides matching TRBD1. CDR3 length: 16 residues. The J segment lost 6 bases and the V segment lost 4 bases, leaving 10 bases of the junction unmatched. Germline CDR1 and CDR2: SGHRS and YFSETQ. CDR3 protein: CASSPPGQAPNSPLHF. The CDR3 DNA reads TGCGCCAGCAGCCCACCCGGACAGGCACCTAATTCACCCCTCCACTTT. The complete variable domain, with remaining parts taken from reference TRBV5-1 and TRBJ1-6, reads KAGVTQTPRYLIKTRGQQVTLSCSPISGHRSVSWYQQTPGQGLQFLFEYFSETQRNKGNFPGRFSGRQFSNSRSEMNVSTLELGDSALYLCASSPPGQAPNSPLHFGNGTRLTVT.

The CDR3 loop reads CASSLNVAGGETQYF. In DNA form, the CDR3 reads TGTGCCAGCAGCTTAAATGTAGCGGGGGGGGAGACCCAGTACTTC. The chain joins TRBV7-2 to TRBJ2-5, with 11 bases fitting TRBD2. This CDR3 has 15 amino acids. Trimming took 2 bases from V and 5 from J; bases not matched to a gene: 4. Germline V CDR1 and CDR2: SGHTA, FQGNSA.

The chain recombines TRBV7-9 with TRBJ1-2; weak D call: TRBD1 (6 bases). CDR3 size: 14 residues. Germline V CDR1 and CDR2: SEHNR, FQNEAQ (reference sequence). V shed 5 bases and J shed 4 bases, with 14 bases lying between them. CDR3 sequence: CASSRGQLSYGYTF. The CDR3 region has the DNA TGTGCCAGCAGCAGAGGACAGCTGTCCTATGGCTACACCTTC. Variable domain in full (rest from reference TRBV7-9 and TRBJ1-2): DTGVSQNPRHKITKRGQNVTFRCDPISEHNRLYWYRQTLGQGPEFLTYFQNEAQLEKSRLLSDRFSAERPKGSFSTLEIQRTEQGDSAMYLCASSRGQLSYGYTFGSGTRLTVV.

This clone occurred a few times. The chain carries TRBV6-5 and TRBJ1-1; D gene ambiguous. Trimming removed 7 bases at V and 7 bases at J, with 19 bases between. Per germline, CDR1 MNHEY and CDR2 SVGAGI. CDR3 length: 14 amino acids. The CDR3 nucleotides are TGTGCCAGCACCGACATGGGAGCCTCCCATGAAGCTTTCTTT. Protein sequence: CASTDMGASHEAFF.

The V call is TRBV6-5, the J call TRBJ2-1; possibly TRBD2 for D (6 bases). This CDR3 contains 16 residues. Germline values: CDR1 MNHEY, CDR2 SVGAGI. V was pared by 0 bases and J by 9 bases, with 18 bases between. The DNA of the CDR3 is TGTGCCAGCAGTTACTCGTTTGGAGGGAGCGGTGGTGAGCAGTTCTTC. Its translation is CASSYSFGGSGGEQFF.

This clone was seen only a few times. This sequence joins TRBV27 and TRBJ1-6; the match to TRBD1 covers 7 bases. V shed 5 bases and J 7 bases; nucleotides not matched to a gene: 8. This CDR3 is 15 amino acids long. Per the germline V gene, CDR1 is MNHEY and CDR2 is SMNVEV (reference sequence). This chain's CDR3 is CASSQDRARNSPLHF. The CDR3 DNA reads as TGTGCCAGCAGTCAAGACAGGGCCAGGAATTCACCCCTCCACTTT.

The rearrangement uses TRBV9 and TRBJ2-1; D might be TRBD2 (5 bases). Between the trimmed V and J ends, which lost 6 bases and 0 bases, there was a span of 13 bases. The CDR3 loop spans 15 amino acids. CDR1 and CDR2 from the germline V gene are SGDLS and YYNGEE. The CDR3 is CASTRSGSSYNEQFF. CDR3 nucleotides: TGTGCCAGCACCCGATCGGGGAGCTCCTACAATGAGCAGTTCTTC.

The chain links TRBV19 to TRBJ1-1, with a weak D call TRBD1 (6 bases). The germline V and J ends were trimmed by 8 bases and 4 bases, with 17 bases remaining between them. The CDR3 is 14 amino acids. Per germline, CDR1 LNHDA and CDR2 SQIVND (reference sequence). The CDR3 bases are TGTGCCAGTCTATTTCTGGGGGCCGGCACTGAAGCTTTCTTT. It is translated as CASLFLGAGTEAFF.

The CDR3 region is CASSRFGTSGVSSYEQYF. CDR3 coding DNA: TGTGCCAGCAGTCGGTTCGGGACTAGCGGGGTTAGCTCCTACGAGCAGTACTTC. The chain carries TRBV27 and TRBJ2-7; 13 bases align to TRBD2. The V gene end was trimmed by 5 bases and the J gene end by 0 bases; junction bases not matched to a gene: 10. This CDR3 is built from 18 residues. The V gene's germline CDR1 is MNHEY and CDR2 SMNVEV (reference sequence).

The chain has TRBV6-5 and TRBJ2-1; 10 bases agree with TRBD2. The CDR3 sequence is 15 residues long. The V gene end was trimmed by 6 bases and the J gene end by 7 bases; junction bases not matched to a gene: 9. CDR1 is MNHEY, CDR2 SVGAGI, per germline. The CDR3 loop reads CASRNLAGAGNEQFF. CDR3 coding DNA: TGTGCCAGCAGAAACCTAGCGGGGGCGGGGAATGAGCAGTTCTTC.

The chain's CDR3 is CASLPERTGYNSPLHF. The CDR3 DNA follows: TGTGCCAGCCTACCTGAGAGGACAGGGTATAATTCACCCCTCCACTTT. The rearrangement uses TRBV28 and TRBJ1-6, with TRBD1 matching over 8 bases. V shed 8 bases and J 4 bases; nucleotides not matched to a gene: 10. Looked up from germline, CDR1 is MDHEN and CDR2 is SYDVKM. This CDR3 region has 16 residues.

The chain uses TRBV18 and TRBJ2-5; tentative D call: TRBD1 (6 bases). The CDR3 spans 15 residues. V lost 4 bases and J lost 5, with 17 bases in between. CDR1 is KGHSH, CDR2 LQKENI, per germline. CDR3 nucleotide sequence: TGTGCCAGCTCACTTCTCCAGGGGCGCGGGGAGACCCAGTACTTC. Encoded protein: CASSLLQGRGETQYF.

The J gene is TRBJ2-1, the V gene TRBV3-1 (or the pseudogene TRBV3-2); 7 nucleotides align to TRBD2. The CDR3 extends over 16 amino acids. Trimming cost V 3 bases and J 4 bases; bases outside gene matches: 9. CDR1 and CDR2 from the germline V gene are LGHDT and YNNKEL (reference sequence). DNA of the CDR3: TGTGCCAGCAGCCATACCGGGGGGTATATATACAATGAGCAGTTCTTC. Residues: CASSHTGGYIYNEQFF.

V usage is TRBV18 and J usage is TRBJ2-5; D unclear. The V gene lost 2 bases and the J gene lost 5 bases, with 9 bases spanning the gap. Per germline, CDR1 KGHSH and CDR2 LQKENI. The CDR3 consists of 13 residues. In DNA, the CDR3 is TGTGCCAGCTCACCAAGCATTGGTGAGACCCAGTACTTC. Translating it yields CASSPSIGETQYF.

This chain joins TRBV27 and TRBJ2-7; D not certain. Germline CDR1 and CDR2: MNHEY and SMNVEV (reference sequence). This CDR3 spans 12 amino acids. Trimming took off 2 bases at V and 6 bases at J, with 8 bases between the two ends. Written as DNA, the CDR3 is TGTGCCAGCAGTTTAAGGTCGGGCGAGCAGTACTTC. The encoded protein is CASSLRSGEQYF.

The chain carries TRBV6-4 and TRBJ2-3; 8 bases are a match to TRBD2. The CDR3 extends over 16 amino acids. Trimming cost V 0 bases and J 5 bases; bases outside gene matches: 7. Germline CDR1 is MRHNA and CDR2 is SNTAGT. CDR3 coding DNA: TGTGCCAGCAGTGACTCGGACGGGGGGGCCTTAGATACGCAGTATTTT. Translated, it gives CASSDSDGGALDTQYF.

The chain employs TRBV28 and TRBJ2-2; D is perhaps TRBD2 (6 bases). This CDR3 comprises 18 residues. Looked up from germline, CDR1 is MDHEN and CDR2 is SYDVKM. Trimming left V 4 bases short and J 0 bases short, with 18 bases between. The CDR3 reads CASSSGVAEATNTGELFF. For the CDR3, the DNA is TGTGCCAGCAGTTCCGGGGTAGCGGAAGCAACGAACACCGGGGAGCTGTTTTTT. Supplemented by reference TRBV28 and TRBJ2-2, the full variable domain reads DVKVTQSSRYLVKRTGEKVFLECVQDMDHENMFWYRQDPGLGLRLIYFSYDVKMKEKGDIPEGYSVSREKKERFSLILESASTNQTSMYLCASSSGVAEATNTGELFFGEGSRLTVL.

The J gene is TRBJ1-5, the V gene TRBV6-1, with TRBD1 matching 7 bases. Losses at the gene ends were 2 bases for V and 6 bases for J; bases not matched to a gene: 4. The CDR3 sequence is 14 residues long. Germline CDR1 reads MNHNS; CDR2 reads SASEGT. In nucleotides, the CDR3 is TGTGCCAGCAGTGAACAGGGGGTTCTTCAGCCCCAGCATTTT. Encoded protein: CASSEQGVLQPQHF.

The V call is TRBV19, the J call TRBJ2-7, with a tentative D call TRBD1 (6 bases). The CDR3 spans 14 residues. The germline gives CDR1 LNHDA, CDR2 SQIVND (reference sequence). V lost 5 bases to trimming and J lost 0 bases, with 11 bases between them. This CDR3 reads CASSWTVASYEQYF. The CDR3 DNA sequence: TGTGCCAGTAGTTGGACAGTGGCCTCCTACGAGCAGTACTTC.

This chain connects TRBV25-1 to TRBJ2-5, with a weak D call TRBD2 (6 bases). The V gene lost 3 bases and the J gene lost 3 bases, with 8 bases spanning the gap. Per the germline V gene, CDR1 is MGHDK and CDR2 is SYGVNS. This CDR3 region has 13 residues. The CDR3 is CASSEPGEETQYF. Here the CDR3 DNA reads TGTGCCAGCAGTGAGCCGGGAGAAGAGACCCAGTACTTC. Together with reference TRBV25-1 and TRBJ2-5, the CDR3 gives the full variable domain: EADIYQTPRYLVIGTGKKITLECSQTMGHDKMYWYQQDPGMELHLIHYSYGVNSTEKGDLSSESTVSRIRTEHFPLTLESARPSHTSQYLCASSEPGEETQYFGPGTRLLVL.

This chain links TRBV3-1 (or the pseudogene TRBV3-2) with TRBJ2-2; 14 positions agree with TRBD2. The CDR3 is 19 amino acids. CDR1 is LGHDT, CDR2 YNNKEL, per germline (reference sequence). V dropped 3 bases and J dropped 6; count of bases not matched to a gene: 12. This CDR3 reads CASSHEGLAGAWDPGELFF. DNA for the CDR3: TGTGCCAGCAGCCATGAGGGACTAGCGGGAGCCTGGGACCCCGGGGAGCTGTTTTTT.